These 27 T cell receptor beta chains came from one sample sequenced in a study of shared clonotypes between healthy human individuals. The data were produced by immunoSEQ multiplex PCR, yet TCRdb's version contains in-frame clones alone and is incomplete. The repertoire consists of approximately 2.1 million clones, with roughly 93% occurring once and the leading ten covering 0.39%. The sample comprised naive CD4+ T cells from PBMCs. This sample's subset: CD45RA+ positively selected. Receptors originate from a man in his late teens or twenties in good health. Some clones in this sample may be carry-over from other donors' samples.

As for this clone: Other DNA sequences in the same sample also yield this CDR3. The chain uses TRBV30 and TRBJ2-7; TRBD2 matches 7 bases. Germline CDR1 GTSNPN, CDR2 SVGIG (reference sequence). Trimming took 5 bases from V and 4 from J; bases not matched to a gene: 5. The CDR3 is 12 amino acids. This chain's CDR3 is CAWSSGGYEQYF. The CDR3 bases are TGTGCCTGGTCCTCCGGGGGGTACGAGCAGTACTTC.

V usage is TRBV7-9 and J usage is TRBJ2-1, with 11 bases fitting TRBD2. Germline V gives CDR1 SEHNR, CDR2 FQNEAQ (reference sequence). CDR3 length equals 14 residues. V dropped 4 bases and J dropped 8; count of bases not matched to a gene: 4. The CDR3 coding sequence is TGTGCCAGCAGCTCAACTAGCGGGAGTGATGAGCAGTTCTTC. It yields the protein CASSSTSGSDEQFF.

This chain links TRBV18 with TRBJ2-7, with a tentative D call TRBD1 (6 bases). The CDR3 extends over 12 amino acids. Germline assignment: CDR1 KGHSH and CDR2 LQKENI. Trimming removed 4 bases from V and 6 bases from J, with 10 bases in between. The CDR3 sequence is CASSQGVSEQYF. In DNA form, the CDR3 reads TGTGCCAGCTCACAGGGGGTGTCCGAGCAGTACTTC. Looking up the rest from reference TRBV18 and TRBJ2-7 gives the full variable domain: NAGVMQNPRHLVRRRGQEARLRCSPMKGHSHVYWYRQLPEEGLKFMVYLQKENIIDESGMPKERFSAEFPKEGPSILRIQQVVRGDSAAYFCASSQGVSEQYFGPGTRLTVT.

The chain combines TRBV5-1 with TRBJ1-2; D is unresolved. The V end was cut by 5 bases, the J end by 6 bases, with 14 bases between. The CDR3 is made up of 13 amino acids. The germline gives CDR1 SGHRS, CDR2 YFSETQ. CDR3 nucleotide sequence: TGCGCCAGCAGTTCCGATCGCTTGGATGGCTACACCTTC. It encodes CASSSDRLDGYTF.

The chain links TRBV6-6 to TRBJ2-7; 10 nucleotides line up with TRBD1. The CDR3 is 15 residues long. J was trimmed by 3 bases and V by 5 bases; bases with no gene match: 7. CDR1 is MNHNY and CDR2 is SVGAGI in the germline V gene (reference sequence). Written as DNA, the CDR3 is TGTGCCAGCAGTCCAAGACAGGGGGCTTACTACGAGCAGTACTTC. This encodes CASSPRQGAYYEQYF.

The V call is TRBV6-6, the J call TRBJ1-5; no reliable D call. CDR1 and CDR2 from the germline V gene are MNHNY and SVGAGI (reference sequence). CDR3 size: 12 residues. The V and J ends lost 7 bases and 6 bases respectively, with 10 bases between them. This CDR3 reads CASTVLGQPQHF. For the CDR3, the DNA is TGTGCCAGCACAGTACTGGGTCAGCCCCAGCATTTT.

The genes are TRBV7-8 and TRBJ2-6, with D maybe TRBD1 (6 bases). Germline CDR1 is SGHVS and CDR2 is FQNEAQ. V lost 5 bases and J lost 2, with 13 bases in between. The CDR3 spans 16 residues. CDR3 amino acids: CASSPKQGPGANVLTF. CDR3 bases: TGTGCCAGCAGCCCCAAACAGGGTCCTGGGGCCAACGTCCTGACTTTC.

Of note for this clone: The same CDR3 is also encoded by other DNA sequences in this sample. The rearrangement joins TRBV5-1 to TRBJ2-1; TRBD1 agrees at 8 bases. CDR3 length equals 16 residues. Germline loops: CDR1 SGHRS, CDR2 YFSETQ. V lost 4 bases and J lost 0; bases outside the gene matches: 6. The CDR3 spells CASSVQGANSYNEQFF. CDR3 DNA sequence: TGCGCCAGCAGCGTCCAGGGGGCGAACTCCTACAATGAGCAGTTCTTC. Combining the CDR3 with reference TRBV5-1 and TRBJ2-1 gives the whole variable domain KAGVTQTPRYLIKTRGQQVTLSCSPISGHRSVSWYQQTPGQGLQFLFEYFSETQRNKGNFPGRFSGRQFSNSRSEMNVSTLELGDSALYLCASSVQGANSYNEQFFGPGTRLTVL.

This clone was seen a single time. The same CDR3 is also encoded by other DNA sequences in this sample. The gene calls are TRBV6-5 and TRBJ2-7, with a tentative D call TRBD1 (6 bases). This CDR3 has 15 residues. The germline gives CDR1 MNHEY, CDR2 SVGAGI. V was trimmed by 0 bases and J by 2 bases, leaving 11 bases between them. In nucleotides, the CDR3 is TGTGCCAGCAGTTACTCTCGGCAGGGGCCCTACGAGCAGTACTTC. It translates to CASSYSRQGPYEQYF.

This clone was found once. Other DNA sequences in this specimen translate into the identical CDR3. The chain is built from TRBV18 and TRBJ2-2; D gene ambiguous. The CDR3 runs to 12 residues. V was pared by 0 bases and J by 6 bases, with 2 bases between. The germline CDR1 and CDR2 sequences are KGHSH and LQKENI. CDR3 sequence: CASSPPSGELFF. The CDR3 DNA reads as TGTGCCAGCTCACCACCGTCCGGGGAGCTGTTTTTT.

The chain joins TRBV28 to TRBJ2-7, with D tentatively TRBD2 (5 bases). Germline V gene sequence: CDR1 MDHEN, CDR2 SYDVKM. The CDR3 length is 13 residues. V lost 5 bases and J lost 5, with 13 bases in between. The DNA of the CDR3 is TGTGCCAGCAGTGGAGGAAGATCTCACGAGCAGTACTTC. Its translation: CASSGGRSHEQYF.

The chain couples TRBV7-3 to TRBJ2-1; D gene uncertain. V lost 1 base and J 8 bases, leaving 15 bases between the germline ends. This CDR3 has 15 amino acids. In germline, CDR1 is SGHTA, CDR2 FQGTGA. The CDR3 reads CASSLMGLIADEQFF. CDR3 DNA sequence: TGTGCCAGCAGCTTAATGGGGTTGATCGCGGATGAGCAGTTCTTC. Full variable domain (outside the CDR3, taken from reference TRBV7-3 and TRBJ2-1): GAGVSQTPSNKVTEKGKYVELRCDPISGHTALYWYRQSLGQGPEFLIYFQGTGAADDSGLPNDRFFAVRPEGSVSTLKIQRTERGDSAVYLCASSLMGLIADEQFFGPGTRLTVL.

The CDR3 coding sequence is TGTGCCAGCAGGGCCGGGACGGCCGAAGAATACACCTTC. Translation: CASRAGTAEEYTF. This chain links TRBV6-5 with TRBJ1-2; perhaps TRBD1 as D (5 bases). The CDR3 has 13 amino acids. CDR1 and CDR2 (germline): MNHEY, SVGAGI. Trimming took 6 bases from V and 11 from J, leaving 19 bases between them.

The genes are TRBV15 and TRBJ2-2; 9 nucleotides line up with TRBD2. V was pared by 7 bases and J by 0 bases, with 6 bases of the junction left unmatched. In germline, CDR1 is LNHNV, CDR2 YYDKDF (reference sequence). This CDR3 has 16 residues. The CDR3 sequence: CATIAAGGSNTGELFF. The CDR3 DNA is TGTGCCACCATCGCAGCGGGAGGATCGAACACCGGGGAGCTGTTTTTT.

The count of this clone is one. The chain employs TRBV28 and TRBJ1-3, with D uncertain. The CDR3 runs 15 residues. Trimming stripped 2 bases from V and 0 bases from J, with 8 bases between. The germline CDR1 and CDR2 sequences are MDHEN and SYDVKM. As DNA, the CDR3 is TGTGCCAGCAGTTTACTGGCAACCTCTGGAAACACCATATATTTT. Protein: CASSLLATSGNTIYF. The whole variable domain, remainder taken from reference TRBV28 and TRBJ1-3, is DVKVTQSSRYLVKRTGEKVFLECVQDMDHENMFWYRQDPGLGLRLIYFSYDVKMKEKGDIPEGYSVSREKKERFSLILESASTNQTSMYLCASSLLATSGNTIYFGEGSWLTVV.

The chain is built from TRBV9 and TRBJ2-3, with 7 nucleotides matching TRBD1. Germline V gene lookup returns CDR1 SGDLS and CDR2 YYNGEE. The CDR3 totals 16 residues. Trimming at V came to 0 bases and at J to 0 bases, leaving 4 bases not matched to a gene. The CDR3 bases are TGTGCCAGCAGCGTAGCGGGACAGTCAAGCACAGATACGCAGTATTTT. Residues: CASSVAGQSSTDTQYF.

The V gene is TRBV6-6, the J gene TRBJ2-1; 9 bases match TRBD1. The V gene end was trimmed by 2 bases and the J gene end by 7 bases; junction bases not matched to a gene: 9. Germline lookup yields CDR1 MNHNY and CDR2 SVGAGI (reference sequence). The CDR3 has 16 residues. The CDR3, as DNA: TGTGCCAGCAGTTACACTAGGACAGGGGAGGGTAATGAGCAGTTCTTC. Amino acid sequence: CASSYTRTGEGNEQFF.

The rearrangement uses TRBV4-3 and TRBJ2-7; D is unclear. Germline V gene sequence: CDR1 LGHNA, CDR2 YSLEER. Between the trimmed V and J ends, which lost 3 bases and 6 bases, there was a span of 18 bases. CDR3 length equals 15 residues. CDR3 region: CASSQAARTAGEQYF. DNA of the CDR3: TGCGCCAGCAGCCAGGCCGCTAGGACGGCTGGCGAGCAGTACTTC.

The chain employs TRBV29-1 and TRBJ1-4; the match to TRBD1 covers 8 bases. The germline gives CDR1 SQVTM, CDR2 ANQGSEA. V lost 6 bases to trimming and J lost 6 bases; unmatched junction nucleotides: 9. The CDR3 consists of 14 residues. CDR3 sequence reads: CSVQNRGLYEKLFF. The CDR3 DNA reads TGCAGCGTGCAAAACAGGGGGTTATATGAAAAACTGTTTTTT. Based on the CDR3 plus reference TRBV29-1 and TRBJ1-4, the full variable domain is SAVISQKPSRDICQRGTSLTIQCQVDSQVTMMFWYRQQPGQSLTLIATANQGSEATYESGFVIDKFPISRPNLTFSTLTVSNMSPEDSSIYLCSVQNRGLYEKLFFGSGTQLSVL.

In regard to this clone: This sample also contains other DNA sequences that code for the same CDR3. This chain joins TRBV29-1 and TRBJ2-5; D is undetermined. Trimming cost V 0 bases and J 5 bases, with 4 bases left between them. The germline V gene encodes CDR1 SQVTM and CDR2 ANQGSEA. CDR3 size: 11 residues. The CDR3 sequence: CSVEDRETQYF. The CDR3 DNA reads TGCAGCGTTGAAGACAGGGAGACCCAGTACTTC.

CDR3 residues: CASRPSEDTQYF. The CDR3 DNA reads TGTGCCAGCCGACCGTCTGAGGATACGCAGTATTTT. The chain combines TRBV28 with TRBJ2-3; D is ambiguous. The CDR3 extends over 12 amino acids. Trimming pared 8 bases from V and 6 bases from J, leaving 12 bases between. Germline assignment: CDR1 MDHEN and CDR2 SYDVKM.

The table lists this clone with a count of one. CDR3 protein: CASKSGQGAQGYTF. CDR3 bases: TGTGCCAGCAAGTCGGGACAGGGGGCGCAGGGCTACACCTTC. V usage is TRBV25-1 and J usage is TRBJ1-2; 12 nucleotides match TRBD1. After removal of 7 bases from V and 8 bases from J, the junction contained 8 bases not matched to a gene. Germline CDR1 reads MGHDK; CDR2 reads SYGVNS. The CDR3 covers 14 residues.

This sequence joins TRBV11-3 and TRBJ2-3; D may be TRBD2 (6 bases). Trimming removed 1 base at V and 4 bases at J, with 15 bases between. Germline V gives CDR1 SGHNT, CDR2 YENEEA. The CDR3 has 16 amino acids. CDR3 loop: CASSLGRRDEPDTQYF. CDR3 nucleotides: TGTGCCAGCAGCTTAGGGAGGAGGGACGAACCAGATACGCAGTATTTT. Full variable domain (remainder filled in from reference TRBV11-3 and TRBJ2-3): EAGVVQSPRYKIIEKKQPVAFWCNPISGHNTLYWYLQNLGQGPELLIRYENEEAVDDSQLPKDRFSAERLKGVDSTLKIQPAELGDSAVYLCASSLGRRDEPDTQYFGPGTRLTVL.

The J gene is TRBJ1-1, the V gene TRBV4-3; weak D call: TRBD1 (5 bases). Germline loops: CDR1 LGHNA, CDR2 YSLEER. The V and J ends lost 0 bases and 4 bases respectively, with 15 bases between them. This CDR3 comprises 16 residues. CDR3 sequence reads: CASSQESTWGSTEAFF. The CDR3 nucleotides are TGCGCCAGCAGCCAAGAAAGTACATGGGGGAGCACTGAAGCTTTCTTT.

The J gene is TRBJ2-5, the V gene TRBV6-1; 7 bases line up with TRBD2. With 3 bases clipped from V and 4 bases from J, the junction kept 8 bases outside the gene matches. Germline V gives CDR1 MNHNS, CDR2 SASEGT. The CDR3 contains 15 residues. CDR3 loop: CASSEVAPGGETQYF. The CDR3, as DNA: TGTGCCAGCAGTGAGGTAGCACCGGGGGGAGAGACCCAGTACTTC.

The rearrangement links TRBV28 to TRBJ2-2; D is perhaps TRBD1 or TRBD2 (6 bases each). V lost 8 bases, J lost 0 bases, and 16 bases lay in between. Germline values: CDR1 MDHEN, CDR2 SYDVKM. The CDR3 loop spans 16 amino acids. DNA for the CDR3: TGTGCCAGCCTCAGGGGAGGAGGGGCGAACACCGGGGAGCTGTTTTTT. It codes for CASLRGGGANTGELFF.

This clone appeared a single time. This sequence joins TRBV5-1 and TRBJ1-1, with D possibly being TRBD1 (6 bases). Germline V lookup: CDR1 SGHRS, CDR2 YFSETQ. This CDR3 is built from 14 residues. The ends were cut back, 2 bases at V and 3 bases at J, with 11 bases in the middle. In DNA form, the CDR3 reads TGCGCCAGCAGCTTTCGAGGGGGGGACACTGAAGCTTTCTTT. The encoded protein is CASSFRGGDTEAFF. The whole variable domain, filled in from reference TRBV5-1 and TRBJ1-1, reads KAGVTQTPRYLIKTRGQQVTLSCSPISGHRSVSWYQQTPGQGLQFLFEYFSETQRNKGNFPGRFSGRQFSNSRSEMNVSTLELGDSALYLCASSFRGGDTEAFFGQGTRLTVV.